The source of this T cell receptor (beta chain) is a study of blood T cell repertoires in COVID-19. About the study: The United States, Italy and Spain provided the acute and convalescent COVID-19 samples. Sources were T cells, B-cell-depleted T cells, or PBMCs; the material itself was cDNA or gDNA.

V lost 0 bases and J lost 4, with 4 bases in between. The CDR3 contains 13 residues. Germline CDR1 and CDR2: LGHNA and YSLEER. Authors' data handling: Estimation of nucleated cell counts relied on the amplification of reference gene primers. Only in-frame clones appear in the TCRdb table, and some are missing; sequencing was by immunoSEQ multiplex PCR. V and J calls and clone size are copied from that table; D and trimming were computed from the DNA. The sample has approximately 190,000 clones; approximately 79% are singletons. The receptor comes from a man aged 30 to 39 with active or convalescent COVID-19. This chain uses TRBV4-3 with TRBJ1-5; D gene uncertain. Sequenced input: peripheral blood. CDR3 nucleotide sequence: TGCGCCAGCAGCCAAGACAAAAATCAGCCCCAGCATTTT. Its translation is CASSQDKNQPQHF.